This TCR beta chain was captured in a study of regulatory T cells in long-lasting Graves disease. TCR beta libraries were built with iRepertoire HTBI primers and Arm-PCR of CDR3 regions. Via MiXCR, TCRdb re-called the multiplex PCR reads, giving one row per CDR3 protein. Of roughly 360,000 distinct CDR3 sequences in the sample, approximately 10% were seen once. At least ten counts were recorded for this clonotype. Germline lookup yields CDR1 SEHNR and CDR2 FQNEAQ (reference sequence). This CDR3 is built from 12 residues. Trimming removed 2 bases from V and 6 bases from J, with 7 bases in between. This sample's time point: newly diagnosed GD, antithyroid drugs for less than 3 months. RNA isolated from PBMCs was used to make the TCR library. It was an endocrinology department in Xi'an, China, that provided the patients. These data were likewise used in another study, on T cells in Graves' hyperthyroidism and ophthalmopathy.

The TCR sequence derives from a woman younger than 35 with Graves disease. The chain couples TRBV7-9 to TRBJ1-2; D unresolved. Material: peripheral blood mononuclear cells (PBMCs), obtained at new diagnosis, from a patient treated with antithyroid drugs. The CDR3 nucleotides are TGTGCCAGCAGCTTAAGACAAGATGGCTACACCTTC. It yields the protein CASSLRQDGYTF.